This paragraph covers one T cell receptor (beta chain) sequence. Its target is unknown. ViraFEST expansion of antigen-specific CD4+ T cells with viral peptide pools preceded sequencing. Cells that had been cultured for roughly ten days were the source of isolated CD4+ T cells. All study participants received two doses of BNT162b2 or mRNA-1273 vaccine. Previously uninfected by SARS-CoV-2, the vaccine recipients also showed negative nucleocapsid antibodies. This sample is part of a study of vaccination effects on CD4 cells after COVID-19. For the study at large: Following the second dose by a median of 72 days, the post-vaccine samples were obtained.

Sequenced by immunoSEQ multiplex PCR; TCRdb stores in-frame clones only, minus some. The data contain 13,000 to 15,000 clones, more than 65% of them singletons. The TCR was taken from a human donor who received a COVID-19 vaccine. This specimen was CD4+ T cells from PBMCs cultured with HCoV-NL63 spike peptides, taken after COVID-19 vaccination.

CDR3 region: CASSIGGRGRDTEAFF. CDR3 DNA sequence: TGTGCCAGTAGTATTGGGGGCAGGGGAAGAGACACTGAAGCTTTCTTT. The chain combines TRBV19 with TRBJ1-1; D possibly corresponds to TRBD1 (6 bases). Germline loops: CDR1 LNHDA, CDR2 SQIVND (reference sequence). The CDR3 spans 16 residues. Trimming took 3 bases from V and 3 from J, leaving 17 bases between them.